The 14 T cell receptor beta chains listed next were all sequenced from one sample in a study of cytomegalovirus exposure and HLA in healthy donors. Researchers ran the PCR with 60 Vbeta and 13 Jbeta primers. TCRdb's table, derived via immunoSEQ multiplex PCR, lists solely in-frame clones and lacks some. The table has about 130,000 clones, around 72% seen once. The sequencing sample was made of PBMCs. These receptors were obtained from a man in his late teens or twenties in good health and CMV-seropositive.

The rearrangement links TRBV4-1 to TRBJ2-3; perhaps TRBD1 as D (5 bases). Looked up from germline, CDR1 is MGHRA and CDR2 is YSYEKL. The CDR3 has 15 amino acids. V was shortened by 7 bases and J by 4 bases, with 18 bases between the two germline ends. CDR3 bases: TGCGCCAGCAACCCGACAGTTACTGGGGCAGATACGCAGTATTTT. Translation gives CASNPTVTGADTQYF.

The chain carries TRBV6-5 and TRBJ2-2; 8 bases match TRBD2. Germline CDR1 and CDR2: MNHEY and SVGAGI. V was clipped by 1 base and J by 7 bases; unmatched bases: 8. The CDR3 covers 16 residues. In DNA, the CDR3 is TGTGCCAGCAGTTACTTTAGGACTAGCAGCGTCGGGGAGCTGTTTTTT. Translation gives CASSYFRTSSVGELFF.

The chain combines TRBV7-6 with TRBJ1-5, with TRBD1 identical over 9 bases. Germline V CDR1 and CDR2: SGHVS, FNYEAQ. CDR3 length: 16 amino acids. Germline trimming cut 1 base from V and 3 bases from J; bases unmatched to any gene: 4. As DNA, the CDR3 is TGTGCCAGCAGCTTAGGGACAGGGGCGGACAATCAGCCCCAGCATTTT. Protein sequence: CASSLGTGADNQPQHF.

The CDR3 protein is CASSFPSVNEQFF. CDR3 in DNA: TGTGCCAGCAGCTTTCCTAGCGTAAATGAGCAGTTCTTC. The J gene is TRBJ2-1, the V gene TRBV7-2; possible D gene TRBD2, 6 bases. Germline V lookup: CDR1 SGHTA, CDR2 FQGNSA. The CDR3 runs 13 residues. V was shortened by 3 bases and J by 7 bases, with 10 bases between the two germline ends.

The V and J genes are TRBV11-2 and TRBJ2-7; D is ambiguous. In germline, CDR1 is SGHAT, CDR2 FQNNGV. Trimming removed 1 base at V and 1 base at J, with 8 bases between. This CDR3 spans 14 amino acids. The DNA of the CDR3 is TGTGCCAGCAGCTTAGTTTCAGGTTCCTACGAGCAGTACTTC. Amino acid sequence: CASSLVSGSYEQYF. Combining the CDR3 with reference TRBV11-2 and TRBJ2-7 gives the whole variable domain EAGVAQSPRYKIIEKRQSVAFWCNPISGHATLYWYQQILGQGPKLLIQFQNNGVVDDSQLPKDRFSAERLKGVDSTLKIQPAKLEDSAVYLCASSLVSGSYEQYFGPGTRLTVT.

In this sample, this clone turned up a few times. The J gene is TRBJ2-7, the V gene TRBV7-2, with 8 bases that match TRBD2. J gave up 3 bases and V 6 bases, and 7 bases lay outside the gene matches. The germline CDR1 and CDR2 sequences are SGHTA and FQGNSA. The CDR3 loop spans 14 amino acids. CDR3 DNA: TGTGCCAGCAGTACTAGCGGATCTCTCTACGAGCAGTACTTC. This codes for CASSTSGSLYEQYF.

The CDR3 DNA reads as TGTGCCAGTAGTACCGGACTTTTTGCTAGCACAGATACGCAGTATTTT. Protein sequence: CASSTGLFASTDTQYF. The chain links TRBV19 to TRBJ2-3; D may be TRBD2 (5 bases). CDR1 and CDR2 from the germline V gene are LNHDA and SQIVND (reference sequence). V was trimmed by 4 bases and J by 0 bases, leaving 14 bases between them. The CDR3 sequence is 16 residues long.

The chain uses TRBV27 and TRBJ2-3, with 7 bases that match TRBD1. Trimming removed 1 base from V and 5 bases from J; junction bases left unmatched: 18. Germline-derived CDR1 and CDR2 are MNHEY and SMNVEV (reference sequence). The CDR3 spans 19 residues. CDR3 residues: CASSLFSRLPGQVEDTQYF. CDR3 sequence (DNA): TGTGCCAGCAGTTTATTCAGCCGGCTCCCCGGACAGGTCGAAGATACGCAGTATTTT.

This clone has a handful of counts. The rearrangement uses TRBV6-5 and TRBJ1-5; D not resolved. CDR1 is MNHEY, CDR2 SVGAGI, per germline. Trimming cost V 6 bases and J 5 bases, with 14 bases left between them. This CDR3 has 14 residues. This CDR3 is CASRSGKLDQPQHF. The CDR3 DNA follows: TGTGCCAGCAGATCCGGGAAACTAGATCAGCCCCAGCATTTT.

In this sample, this clone turned up a few times. The chain couples TRBV5-1 to TRBJ1-1, with D possibly being TRBD1 (6 bases). Trimming stripped 0 bases from V and 0 bases from J, with 12 bases between. The germline V gene has CDR1 SGHRS and CDR2 YFSETQ. This CDR3 region has 16 residues. CDR3 sequence (DNA): TGCGCCAGCAGCTTGGGCAGGGGCGCTTTGAACACTGAAGCTTTCTTT. Protein product: CASSLGRGALNTEAFF. Full variable domain (rest looked up from reference TRBV5-1 and TRBJ1-1): KAGVTQTPRYLIKTRGQQVTLSCSPISGHRSVSWYQQTPGQGLQFLFEYFSETQRNKGNFPGRFSGRQFSNSRSEMNVSTLELGDSALYLCASSLGRGALNTEAFFGQGTRLTVV.

The rearrangement links TRBV27 to TRBJ1-4; TRBD1 agrees at 9 bases. Losses at the gene ends were 1 base for V and 8 bases for J; bases not matched to a gene: 5. Per germline, CDR1 MNHEY and CDR2 SMNVEV (reference sequence). This CDR3 is built from 15 residues. The CDR3 bases are TGTGCCAGCAGTTTATTGGGACAGGGATCCGAAAAACTGTTTTTT. Its protein is CASSLLGQGSEKLFF.

The J gene is TRBJ2-1, the V gene TRBV11-3; no definite D call. The germline CDR1 and CDR2 sequences are SGHNT and YENEEA. The V end was cut by 6 bases, the J end by 9 bases, with 15 bases between. The CDR3 runs to 13 residues. CDR3 in DNA: TGTGCCAGCAGTCCTTACAAGCTAGGTGAGCAGTTCTTC. This gives the protein CASSPYKLGEQFF.

V usage is TRBV2 and J usage is TRBJ1-5; 7 nucleotides match TRBD1. The CDR3 is 14 residues long. Looked up from germline, CDR1 is SNHLY and CDR2 is FYNNEI. The V segment lost 6 bases and the J segment 6 bases; nucleotides outside the gene matches: 8. In DNA, the CDR3 is TGTGCCAGCAGAGGGTTTACAGGGGTTCAGCCCCAGCATTTT. Residues: CASRGFTGVQPQHF.

The chain combines TRBV5-3 with TRBJ2-7; 9 bases match TRBD2. TRBV5-3 is an open reading frame whose function is uncertain. The CDR3 has 16 amino acids. V shed 2 bases, J shed 3 bases, and the junction held 9 bases outside the gene matches. CDR3 sequence: CARSFMGGAGGYEQYF. CDR3 sequence (DNA): TGTGCCAGAAGCTTTATGGGCGGAGCGGGAGGCTACGAGCAGTACTTC.